This T cell receptor (beta chain) was profiled in a study of cytomegalovirus exposure and HLA in healthy donors. Study-wide findings and caveats: The study had only CMV serostatus as immune exposure information. A previous analysis found most TCR beta V segments productive roughly 87% or roughly 30% of the time. As a later analysis revealed, most CMV-associated TCR beta chains appeared HLA-restricted.

This CDR3 is built from 19 residues. In germline, CDR1 is SGHAT, CDR2 FQNNGV. The J segment lost 2 bases and the V segment lost 3 bases, leaving 16 bases of the junction unmatched. This clone was seen once. Its cognate antigen is unknown. A multiplex PCR was run with 60 Vbeta primers and 13 Jbeta primers. Methods used by the authors: A later analysis tallied roughly 77 million unique TCR beta chains, 9.5 million to 14 million of them shared. The assay was immunoSEQ multiplex PCR, and TCRdb's table has in-frame clones only and misses some. For V, J and clone size, that table is used; D and trimming come from the DNA. The repertoire includes about 280,000 clones, about 87% of them detected once, and about 2% sits in the top ten.

The clonotype was recovered from a woman between 18 and 29 years old in good health and CMV-seronegative. Sequencing was carried out using PBMCs. The chain is built from TRBV11-2 and TRBJ1-2, with TRBD1 matching 9 bases. CDR3 region: CASSLQPIPGQGRNYGYTF. The CDR3, as DNA: TGTGCCAGCAGCTTGCAACCCATCCCTGGACAGGGGAGGAACTATGGCTACACCTTC. The full variable domain, its missing parts supplied by reference TRBV11-2 and TRBJ1-2, is EAGVAQSPRYKIIEKRQSVAFWCNPISGHATLYWYQQILGQGPKLLIQFQNNGVVDDSQLPKDRFSAERLKGVDSTLKIQPAKLEDSAVYLCASSLQPIPGQGRNYGYTFGSGTRLTVV.